The clone carrying this TCR beta chain was detected only once. The entry originates in a study of cytomegalovirus exposure and HLA in healthy donors. The table came from immunoSEQ multiplex PCR; TCRdb's copy has only in-frame clones and leaves some out. The sample records about 280,000 clones, around nine tenths being singletons. Sequenced sample: PBMCs. The sequence came from a woman between 18 and 29 years old in good health and CMV-seronegative.

The CDR3 nucleotides read TGCGCCAGCAACCGGGTCGATTACAATGAGCAGTTCTTC. Protein sequence: CASNRVDYNEQFF. V and J are TRBV5-1 and TRBJ2-1, with D hard to call. This CDR3 is 13 amino acids long. Germline CDR1 reads SGHRS; CDR2 reads YFSETQ. Trimming left V 6 bases short and J 4 bases short, with 11 bases between. Using reference TRBV5-1 and TRBJ2-1 for the parts outside the CDR3, the full variable domain is KAGVTQTPRYLIKTRGQQVTLSCSPISGHRSVSWYQQTPGQGLQFLFEYFSETQRNKGNFPGRFSGRQFSNSRSEMNVSTLELGDSALYLCASNRVDYNEQFFGPGTRLTVL.